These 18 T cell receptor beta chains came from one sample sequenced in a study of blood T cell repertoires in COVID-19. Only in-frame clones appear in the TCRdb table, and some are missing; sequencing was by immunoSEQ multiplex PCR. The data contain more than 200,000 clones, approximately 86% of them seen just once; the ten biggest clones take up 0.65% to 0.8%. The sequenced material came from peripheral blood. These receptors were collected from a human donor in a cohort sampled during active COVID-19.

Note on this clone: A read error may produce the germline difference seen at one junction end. CDR3 sequence reads: CASSFSDNEQFF. Here the CDR3 DNA reads TGCGCCAGCAGCTTCTCCGACAATGAGCAGTTCTTC. V and J are TRBV5-1 and TRBJ2-1; no definite D call. CDR1 is SGHRS, CDR2 YFSETQ, per germline. CDR3 size: 12 residues.

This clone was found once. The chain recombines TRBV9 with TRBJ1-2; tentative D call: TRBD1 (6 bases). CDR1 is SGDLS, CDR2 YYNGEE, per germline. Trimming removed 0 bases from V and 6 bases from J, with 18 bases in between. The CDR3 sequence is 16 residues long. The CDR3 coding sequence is TGTGCCAGCAGCGTAGAGGGCGCAGGGGTGATGGATGGCTACACCTTC. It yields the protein CASSVEGAGVMDGYTF.

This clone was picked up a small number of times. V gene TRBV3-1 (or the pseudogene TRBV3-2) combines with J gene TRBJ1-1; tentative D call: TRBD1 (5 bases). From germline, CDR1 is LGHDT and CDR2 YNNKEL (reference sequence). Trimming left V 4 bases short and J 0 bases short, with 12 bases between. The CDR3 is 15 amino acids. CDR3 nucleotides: TGTGCCAGCAGCCCTACAGGAGGGATGAACACTGAAGCTTTCTTT. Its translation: CASSPTGGMNTEAFF.

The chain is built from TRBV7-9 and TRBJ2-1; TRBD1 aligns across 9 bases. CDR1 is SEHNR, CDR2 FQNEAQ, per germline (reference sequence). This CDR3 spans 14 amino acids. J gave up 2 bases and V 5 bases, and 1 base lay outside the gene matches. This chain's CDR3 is CASSRQGAYNEQFF. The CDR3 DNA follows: TGTGCCAGCAGCCGACAGGGGGCCTACAATGAGCAGTTCTTC.

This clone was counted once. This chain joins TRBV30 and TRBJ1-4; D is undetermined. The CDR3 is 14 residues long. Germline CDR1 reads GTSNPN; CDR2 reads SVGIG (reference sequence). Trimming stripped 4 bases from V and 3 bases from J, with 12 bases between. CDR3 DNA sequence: TGTGCCTGGAAGAGGCCGTGGGCTAATGAAAAACTGTTTTTT. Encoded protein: CAWKRPWANEKLFF. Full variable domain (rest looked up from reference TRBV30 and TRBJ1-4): SQTIHQWPATLVQPVGSPLSLECTVEGTSNPNLYWYRQAAGRGLQLLFYSVGIGQISSEVPQNLSASRPQDRQFILSSKKLLLSDSGFYLCAWKRPWANEKLFFGSGTQLSVL.

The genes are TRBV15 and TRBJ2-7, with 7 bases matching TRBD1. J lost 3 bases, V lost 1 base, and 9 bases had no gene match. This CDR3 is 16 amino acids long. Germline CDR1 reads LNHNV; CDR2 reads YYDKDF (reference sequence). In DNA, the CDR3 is TGTGCCACCAGCAGAGCCCGACTGGGACAGCTCTACGAGCAGTACTTC. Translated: CATSRARLGQLYEQYF.

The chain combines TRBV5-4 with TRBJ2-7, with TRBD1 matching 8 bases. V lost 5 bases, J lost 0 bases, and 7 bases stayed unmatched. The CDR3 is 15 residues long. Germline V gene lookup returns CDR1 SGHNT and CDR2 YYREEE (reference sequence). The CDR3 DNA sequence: TGTGCCAGCAGGTCAGGACAGGGTAGCTCCTACGAGCAGTACTTC. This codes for CASRSGQGSSYEQYF.

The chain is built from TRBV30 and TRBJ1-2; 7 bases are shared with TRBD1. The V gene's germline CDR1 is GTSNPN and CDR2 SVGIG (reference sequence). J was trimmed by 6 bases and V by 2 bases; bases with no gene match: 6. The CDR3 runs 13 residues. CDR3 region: CAWSYRGENGYTF. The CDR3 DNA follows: TGTGCCTGGAGTTACAGGGGAGAGAATGGCTACACCTTC.

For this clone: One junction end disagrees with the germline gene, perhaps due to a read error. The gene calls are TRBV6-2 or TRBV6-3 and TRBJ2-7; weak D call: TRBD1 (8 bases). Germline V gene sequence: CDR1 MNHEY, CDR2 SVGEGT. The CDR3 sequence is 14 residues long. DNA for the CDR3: TGTGCCAGCAGTTCCTATCCTCAGGGGGCGGGGGTCGACTTC. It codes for CASSSYPQGAGVDF.

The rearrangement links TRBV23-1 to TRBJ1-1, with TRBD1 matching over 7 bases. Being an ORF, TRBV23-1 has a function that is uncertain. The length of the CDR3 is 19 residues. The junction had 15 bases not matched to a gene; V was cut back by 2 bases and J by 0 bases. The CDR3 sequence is CASSQPVGGQIIMNTEAFF. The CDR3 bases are TGCGCCAGCAGTCAACCGGTCGGGGGACAGATAATCATGAACACTGAAGCTTTCTTT.

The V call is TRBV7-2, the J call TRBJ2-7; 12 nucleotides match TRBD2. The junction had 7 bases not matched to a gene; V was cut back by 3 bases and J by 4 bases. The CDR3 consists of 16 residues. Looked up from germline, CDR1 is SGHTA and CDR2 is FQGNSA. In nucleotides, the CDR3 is TGTGCCAGCAGCTTTTCCCCTAGCGGGAGGGGGTACGAGCAGTACTTC. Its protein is CASSFSPSGRGYEQYF. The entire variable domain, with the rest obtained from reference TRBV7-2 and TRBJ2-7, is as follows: GAGVSQSPSNKVTEKGKDVELRCDPISGHTALYWYRQSLGQGLEFLIYFQGNSAPDKSGLPSDRFSAERTGGSVSTLTIQRTQQEDSAVYLCASSFSPSGRGYEQYFGPGTRLTVT.

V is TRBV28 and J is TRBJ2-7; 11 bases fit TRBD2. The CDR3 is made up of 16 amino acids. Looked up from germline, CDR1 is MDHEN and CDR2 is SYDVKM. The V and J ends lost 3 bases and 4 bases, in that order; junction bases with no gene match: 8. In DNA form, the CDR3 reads TGTGCCAGCAGTTTTGATACTAGCGGGAGACCTTACGAGCAGTACTTC. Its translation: CASSFDTSGRPYEQYF.

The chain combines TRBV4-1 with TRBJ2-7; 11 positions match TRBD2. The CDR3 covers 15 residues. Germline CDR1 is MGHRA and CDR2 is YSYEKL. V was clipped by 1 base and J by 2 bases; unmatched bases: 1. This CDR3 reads CASSQGLAGPYEQYF. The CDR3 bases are TGCGCCAGCAGCCAAGGACTAGCGGGGCCCTACGAGCAGTACTTC.

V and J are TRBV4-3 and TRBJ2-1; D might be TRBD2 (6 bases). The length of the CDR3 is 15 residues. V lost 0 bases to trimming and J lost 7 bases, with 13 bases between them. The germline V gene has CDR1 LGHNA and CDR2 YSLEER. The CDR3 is CASSQDWGDGNEQFF. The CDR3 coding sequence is TGCGCCAGCAGCCAAGATTGGGGGGACGGGAATGAGCAGTTCTTC.

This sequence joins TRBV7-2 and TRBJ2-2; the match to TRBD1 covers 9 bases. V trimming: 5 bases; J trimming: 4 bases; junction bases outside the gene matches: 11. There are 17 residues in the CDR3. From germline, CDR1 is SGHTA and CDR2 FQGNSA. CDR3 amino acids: CASSPTFDRGITGELFF. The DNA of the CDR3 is TGTGCCAGCAGCCCTACCTTCGACAGGGGGATCACCGGGGAGCTGTTTTTT.

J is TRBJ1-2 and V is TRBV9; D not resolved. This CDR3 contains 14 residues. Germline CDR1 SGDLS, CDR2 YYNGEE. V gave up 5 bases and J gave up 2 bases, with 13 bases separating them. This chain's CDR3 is CASSDPQLNYGYTF. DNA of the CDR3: TGTGCCAGCAGTGATCCGCAGTTGAACTATGGCTACACCTTC.

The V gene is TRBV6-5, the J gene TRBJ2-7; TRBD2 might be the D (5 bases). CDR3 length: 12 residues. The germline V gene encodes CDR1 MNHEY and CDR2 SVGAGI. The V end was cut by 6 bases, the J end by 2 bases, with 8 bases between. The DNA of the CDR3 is TGTGCCAGCAGCGACGGGGCCTACGAGCAGTACTTC. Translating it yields CASSDGAYEQYF.

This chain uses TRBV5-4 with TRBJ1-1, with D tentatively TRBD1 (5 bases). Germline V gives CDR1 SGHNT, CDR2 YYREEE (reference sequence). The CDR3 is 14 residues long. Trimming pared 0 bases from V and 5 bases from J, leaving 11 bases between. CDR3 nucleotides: TGTGCCAGCAGCTTGGCCGTGTCAGGGACTGAAGCTTTCTTT. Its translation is CASSLAVSGTEAFF.